Presented here are 28 T cell receptor beta chains from one specimen sequenced in a study of CD8+ T cells in alopecia areata (dated by TCRdb to 2017 to 2018). Library prep was done by the immunoSEQ multiplex PCR assay. RNA was extracted from all samples and reverse transcribed into cDNA as template for TCR sequencing. Drawn from immuneACCESS, this table holds only the in-frame rearrangements with V and J called that TCRdb kept. Clones are partly lost; checked studies trace under half to an unresolved V gene and leave the rest unexplained. The sample table contains 220,000 or so clones; only one count was recorded for 50% to 60% of them. The top ten clones comprise 0.4% to 0.55% of the sample. Interpreted using the paper, the time point label stands for: baseline before oral tofacitinib. Sequencing was performed on CD4+ T cells sorted from blood, taken at week 0. The origin of the receptors is a human donor with alopecia areata.

The rearrangement links TRBV2 to TRBJ2-2, with D perhaps matching TRBD2 (6 bases). CDR3 length: 14 residues. From germline, CDR1 is SNHLY and CDR2 FYNNEI. DNA for the CDR3: TGTGCTCAGCGGGCGGGGCGACACACCGGGGAGCTGTTTTTT. Protein product: CAQRAGRHTGELFF.

This clone was detected once. CDR3 in amino acids: CASSKGLAGSNEQFF. The CDR3 DNA follows: TGTGCCAGCAGTAAGGGACTAGCGGGATCCAATGAGCAGTTCTTC. The rearrangement uses TRBV6-5 and TRBJ2-1; TRBD2 matches 13 bases. In germline, CDR1 is MNHEY, CDR2 SVGAGI. V shed 5 bases, J shed 6 bases, and the junction held 4 bases outside the gene matches. The CDR3 is 15 residues long.

V gene TRBV29-1 combines with J gene TRBJ2-1; 14 positions agree with TRBD2. The CDR3 has 15 residues. V shed 4 bases, J shed 8 bases, and the junction held 7 bases outside the gene matches. CDR1 and CDR2 (germline): SQVTM, ANQGSEA. The CDR3 reads CSVVRLAGGHDEQFF. In DNA form, the CDR3 reads TGCAGCGTTGTTCGACTAGCGGGAGGGCATGATGAGCAGTTCTTC.

The chain couples TRBV5-1 to TRBJ2-5, with 8 bases fitting TRBD2. CDR3 size: 15 residues. Unmatched junction bases numbered 7, after V lost 4 bases and J lost 2 bases. Germline CDR1 reads SGHRS; CDR2 reads YFSETQ. CDR3 region: CASSLVRGEQETQYF. In DNA, the CDR3 is TGCGCCAGCAGCCTAGTGCGGGGGGAGCAAGAGACCCAGTACTTC.

The gene calls are TRBV19 and TRBJ1-5, with TRBD1 as a possible D gene (5 bases). The CDR3 loop spans 12 amino acids. The germline V gene encodes CDR1 LNHDA and CDR2 SQIVND (reference sequence). Trimming took off 10 bases at V and 1 base at J, with 8 bases between the two ends. In nucleotides, the CDR3 is TGTGCCACCCAGGGAAGCAATCAGCCCCAGCATTTT. Its translation is CATQGSNQPQHF.

This clone was seen just once. The rearrangement joins TRBV5-1 to TRBJ1-1; D not certain. The V gene lost 0 bases and the J gene lost 7 bases, with 16 bases spanning the gap. This CDR3 has 15 residues. Germline CDR1 and CDR2: SGHRS and YFSETQ. CDR3 region: CASSLETRFRLEAFF. The CDR3 DNA reads as TGCGCCAGCAGCTTGGAAACGCGGTTCAGGCTTGAAGCTTTCTTT.

The sample holds a few counts of this clone. V usage is TRBV30 and J usage is TRBJ2-3; D is undetermined. The V gene's germline CDR1 is GTSNPN and CDR2 SVGIG (reference sequence). The CDR3 runs 12 residues. The ends were cut back, 1 base at V and 6 bases at J, with 8 bases in the middle. CDR3 coding DNA: TGTGCCTGGAGTGCTACAATGGATACGCAGTATTTT. It specifies CAWSATMDTQYF.

The CDR3 is CSVWAGYEQYF. The DNA for the CDR3 is TGCAGCGTCTGGGCGGGATACGAGCAGTACTTC. The chain carries TRBV29-1 and TRBJ2-7; possibly TRBD2 for D (6 bases). Germline V lookup: CDR1 SQVTM, CDR2 ANQGSEA. V dropped 6 bases and J dropped 4 bases, with 10 bases sitting between them. CDR3 length: 11 amino acids.

The chain is built from TRBV6-5 and TRBJ2-1; D is ambiguous. V dropped 5 bases and J dropped 5 bases, with 10 bases sitting between them. Germline loops: CDR1 MNHEY, CDR2 SVGAGI. There are 13 residues in the CDR3. This CDR3 reads CASSPGRNNEQFF. CDR3 bases: TGTGCCAGCAGTCCTGGACGGAACAATGAGCAGTTCTTC.

The chain combines TRBV4-1 with TRBJ1-5; 9 bases map to TRBD1. Germline-derived CDR1 and CDR2 are MGHRA and YSYEKL. The CDR3 totals 17 residues. Losses at the gene ends were 2 bases for V and 3 bases for J; bases not matched to a gene: 8. As DNA, the CDR3 is TGCGCCAGCAGCCAAACACCGGGACAGGGCCACAATCAGCCCCAGCATTTT. Protein product: CASSQTPGQGHNQPQHF.

The rearrangement uses TRBV4-1 and TRBJ1-2, with 8 nucleotides matching TRBD1. Germline assignment: CDR1 MGHRA and CDR2 YSYEKL. Trimming removed 2 bases from V and 5 bases from J; junction bases left unmatched: 1. The CDR3 sequence is 13 residues long. In DNA, the CDR3 is TGCGCCAGCAGCCAACAGGGGGCGTATGGCTACACCTTC. It translates to CASSQQGAYGYTF.

This chain connects TRBV19 to TRBJ2-4; D remains ambiguous. V gave up 3 bases and J gave up 0 bases, with 9 bases separating them. Germline lookup yields CDR1 LNHDA and CDR2 SQIVND (reference sequence). This CDR3 region has 15 residues. CDR3 nucleotide sequence: TGTGCCAGTAGTATGGCCGACGCAGCCAAAAACATTCAGTACTTC. This codes for CASSMADAAKNIQYF.

The genes are TRBV11-2 and TRBJ1-1; D remains ambiguous. Germline values: CDR1 SGHAT, CDR2 FQNNGV. The CDR3 has 13 amino acids. The V end was cut by 2 bases, the J end by 1 base, with 5 bases between. The CDR3 region is CASSLQGNTEAFF. The CDR3 nucleotides are TGTGCCAGCAGCTTACAAGGGAACACTGAAGCTTTCTTT.

The chain links TRBV7-9 to TRBJ2-7; TRBD1 matches at 7 bases. Trimming at V came to 5 bases and at J to 7 bases, leaving 8 bases not matched to a gene. This CDR3 is built from 13 residues. CDR1 SEHNR and CDR2 FQNEAQ come from the germline V gene (reference sequence). In DNA form, the CDR3 reads TGTGCCAGCAGCCAAGGGACAGCCTCTGAGCAGTACTTC. Encoded protein: CASSQGTASEQYF.

The chain combines TRBV30 with TRBJ2-1; D uncertain. The germline CDR1 and CDR2 sequences are GTSNPN and SVGIG (reference sequence). The V gene lost 3 bases and the J gene lost 8 bases, with 11 bases spanning the gap. The CDR3 runs 12 residues. The DNA for the CDR3 is TGTGCCTGGAGGGGCGCGGCTGATGAGCAGTTCTTC. Translated, it gives CAWRGAADEQFF.

V is TRBV4-2 and J is TRBJ1-5; D is unclear. V was pared by 0 bases and J by 1 base, with 7 bases between. From germline, CDR1 is LGHNA and CDR2 YNFKEQ. The CDR3 loop spans 15 amino acids. CDR3: CASSQDLQSNQPQHF. DNA of the CDR3: TGTGCCAGCAGCCAAGATTTACAAAGCAATCAGCCCCAGCATTTT.

The chain's CDR3 is CASSSPGFYGYTF. In nucleotides, the CDR3 is TGTGCCAGCAGCTCCCCTGGGTTCTATGGCTACACCTTC. The V gene is TRBV7-9, the J gene TRBJ1-2; no clear D gene. CDR1 and CDR2 from the germline V gene are SEHNR and FQNEAQ (reference sequence). Trimming removed 4 bases from V and 4 bases from J, with 10 bases in between. This CDR3 has 13 amino acids.

This chain uses TRBV6-5 with TRBJ1-1, with 9 bases lining up with TRBD1. The CDR3 is 14 amino acids. V dropped 5 bases and J dropped 5; count of bases not matched to a gene: 6. From germline, CDR1 is MNHEY and CDR2 SVGAGI. CDR3 residues: CASSGTGGRTEAFF. Written as DNA, the CDR3 is TGTGCCAGCAGTGGAACAGGGGGCAGGACTGAAGCTTTCTTT.

The genes are TRBV29-1 and TRBJ2-7, with a tentative D call TRBD2 (5 bases). Germline V gives CDR1 SQVTM, CDR2 ANQGSEA. Trimming removed 7 bases at V and 4 bases at J, with 17 bases between. The CDR3 is made up of 13 amino acids. Here the CDR3 DNA reads TGCAGCGCCAAATTCGGGGTAGAGTACGAGCAGTACTTC. Translated, it gives CSAKFGVEYEQYF.

This clone was observed a handful of times. Other nucleotide sequences from this sample produce the same CDR3. V is TRBV13 and J is TRBJ2-4, with D uncertain. The CDR3 is made up of 14 amino acids. Germline V gene sequence: CDR1 PRHDT, CDR2 FYEKMQ (reference sequence). V shed 1 base and J shed 0 bases, with 4 bases lying between them. For the CDR3, the DNA is TGTGCCAGCAGCTTAGTTGTAGCCAAAAACATTCAGTACTTC. Translated, it gives CASSLVVAKNIQYF.

This clone was picked up a small number of times. This chain joins TRBV4-1 and TRBJ1-4, with a possible D match to TRBD1 (5 bases). Trimming shortened V by 1 base and J by 8 bases, and 8 bases separated the two germline ends. CDR1 is MGHRA and CDR2 is YSYEKL in the germline V gene. The CDR3 extends over 13 amino acids. The chain's CDR3 is CASSQAWGEKLFF. The DNA of the CDR3 is TGCGCCAGCAGCCAAGCTTGGGGGGAAAAACTGTTTTTT.

This chain joins TRBV4-1 and TRBJ2-7, with D unresolved. Trimming cost V 2 bases and J 1 base, with 6 bases left between them. This CDR3 region has 13 residues. Germline-derived CDR1 and CDR2 are MGHRA and YSYEKL. CDR3 loop: CASSQSESYEQYF. In DNA form, the CDR3 reads TGCGCCAGCAGCCAATCGGAGTCCTACGAGCAGTACTTC.

This clone was picked up one time. This chain uses TRBV5-8 with TRBJ2-7, with D possibly being TRBD2 (7 bases). This CDR3 comprises 18 residues. Between the trimmed V and J ends, which lost 0 bases and 7 bases, there was a span of 26 bases. Looked up from germline, CDR1 is SGHTS and CDR2 is YDEGEE. CDR3 nucleotides: TGTGCCAGCAGCTTGGGTGGGGGCGCGTCTAGCGGTCTGTGGGAGCAGTACTTC. It codes for CASSLGGGASSGLWEQYF.

The sample holds a few counts of this clone. The J gene is TRBJ1-6, the V gene TRBV6-5, with D possibly being TRBD1 (6 bases). In germline, CDR1 is MNHEY, CDR2 SVGAGI. Trimming stripped 8 bases from V and 7 bases from J, with 15 bases between. The CDR3 extends over 14 amino acids. The CDR3 here is CASGVTGQNSPLHF. The CDR3 region has the DNA TGTGCCAGCGGTGTGACAGGTCAAAATTCACCCCTCCACTTT.

V is TRBV25-1 and J is TRBJ2-1; 10 bases are shared with TRBD2. The CDR3 is 15 amino acids. Germline CDR1 is MGHDK and CDR2 is SYGVNS. With V trimmed by 5 bases and J by 8 bases, 9 bases remained unmatched. The CDR3 bases are TGTGCCAGCAGTACCGGGGCTAGCGGGAGTCATGAGCAGTTCTTC. The encoded protein is CASSTGASGSHEQFF.

This rearrangement joins TRBV6-1 to TRBJ1-2, with D hard to call. The V end was cut by 3 bases, the J end by 7 bases, with 6 bases between. CDR3 length equals 11 residues. Germline values: CDR1 MNHNS, CDR2 SASEGT. Here the CDR3 reads CASSERLGYTF. DNA for the CDR3: TGTGCCAGCAGTGAGCGCCTTGGCTACACCTTC.

This chain links TRBV6-5 with TRBJ1-2; D may be TRBD1 (6 bases). The CDR3 contains 16 residues. The V end lost 0 bases, the J end lost 4 bases, and 15 bases lay between the germline ends. Per the germline V gene, CDR1 is MNHEY and CDR2 is SVGAGI. CDR3 DNA sequence: TGTGCCAGCAGTTACTCGAAGTCAACAGGGATCTATGGCTACACCTTC. Its translation is CASSYSKSTGIYGYTF.

The chain joins TRBV28 to TRBJ2-7; 8 bases fit TRBD1. V dropped 2 bases and J dropped 3; count of bases not matched to a gene: 3. The CDR3 has 14 amino acids. Germline CDR1 and CDR2: MDHEN and SYDVKM. CDR3 coding DNA: TGTGCCAGCAGTTTAGCGGGACAGGACTACGAGCAGTACTTC. It specifies CASSLAGQDYEQYF.